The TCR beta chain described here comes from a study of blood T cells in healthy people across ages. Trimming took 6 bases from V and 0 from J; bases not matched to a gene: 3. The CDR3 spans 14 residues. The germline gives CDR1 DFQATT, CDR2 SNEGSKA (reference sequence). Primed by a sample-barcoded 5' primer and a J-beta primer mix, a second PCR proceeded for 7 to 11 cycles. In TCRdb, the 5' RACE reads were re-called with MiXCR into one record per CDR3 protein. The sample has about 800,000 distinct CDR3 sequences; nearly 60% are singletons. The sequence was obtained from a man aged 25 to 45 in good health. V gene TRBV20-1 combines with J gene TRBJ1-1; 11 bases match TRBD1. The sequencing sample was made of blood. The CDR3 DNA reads TGCAGTGCGGGACAGGGGGGATTGAACACTGAAGCTTTCTTT. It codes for CSAGQGGLNTEAFF.